One sample yielded the 9 T cell receptor beta chains listed below, sequenced in a study of early stage breast cancer tumors. Profiled with immunoSEQ multiplex PCR; TCRdb holds only in-frame clones, not every one. The sample lists about 72,000 clones; approximately 80% were seen once. The sequenced sample was blood. The source is a person between 60 and 69 years old with breast cancer.

V is TRBV5-6 and J is TRBJ2-3, with 11 bases identical to TRBD2. The CDR3 extends over 16 amino acids. Germline V CDR1 and CDR2: SGHDT, YYEEEE. J gave up 5 bases and V 5 bases, and 10 bases lay outside the gene matches. The CDR3 bases are TGTGCCAGCAGTTTTCGGACTAGCGGGTTCGTAGATACGCAGTATTTT. It codes for CASSFRTSGFVDTQYF.

This chain links TRBV9 with TRBJ2-1; D perhaps matches TRBD2 (6 bases). V was clipped by 4 bases and J by 8 bases, with 13 bases between them. The germline V gene has CDR1 SGDLS and CDR2 YYNGEE. CDR3 length: 13 amino acids. CDR3 DNA sequence: TGTGCCAGCAGCTTCGGGACTCGGGATGAGCAGTTCTTC. It is translated as CASSFGTRDEQFF.

The rearrangement links TRBV5-6 to TRBJ2-7; the match to TRBD2 covers 8 bases. From germline, CDR1 is SGHDT and CDR2 YYEEEE. Trimming removed 4 bases from V and 2 bases from J; junction bases left unmatched: 5. The CDR3 is made up of 14 amino acids. Written as DNA, the CDR3 is TGTGCCAGCAGCCCCGGGACTAGAACCTACGAGCAGTACTTC. Protein sequence: CASSPGTRTYEQYF.

V gene TRBV5-5 combines with J gene TRBJ1-5, with TRBD1 identical over 8 bases. Germline trimming cut 2 bases from V and 0 bases from J; bases unmatched to any gene: 13. This CDR3 is built from 19 residues. CDR1 SGHKS and CDR2 YYEKEE come from the germline V gene (reference sequence). The CDR3 here is CASSLELNGQGDSNQPQHF. CDR3 sequence (DNA): TGTGCCAGCAGCTTAGAACTAAACGGACAGGGAGATAGCAATCAGCCCCAGCATTTT.

The chain joins TRBV5-4 to TRBJ2-4, with 10 bases lining up with TRBD2. V trimming: 5 bases; J trimming: 0 bases; junction bases outside the gene matches: 11. The CDR3 spans 18 residues. The germline V gene has CDR1 SGHNT and CDR2 YYREEE (reference sequence). CDR3 amino acids: CASSSKGAGGRAKNIQYF. CDR3 DNA sequence: TGTGCCAGCAGTTCGAAGGGAGCGGGAGGGCGAGCCAAAAACATTCAGTACTTC.

This chain connects TRBV5-5 to TRBJ2-3, with D possibly being TRBD2 (7 bases). This CDR3 has 13 amino acids. The V gene's germline CDR1 is SGHKS and CDR2 YYEKEE (reference sequence). V lost 2 bases and J lost 6, with 10 bases in between. Here the CDR3 reads CASSFRGADTQYF. For the CDR3, the DNA is TGTGCCAGCAGCTTTCGGGGGGCGGATACGCAGTATTTT.

The chain uses TRBV28 and TRBJ2-6, with D perhaps TRBD1 or TRBD2 (5 bases each). The germline V gene encodes CDR1 MDHEN and CDR2 SYDVKM. V was shortened by 8 bases and J by 0 bases, with 14 bases between the two germline ends. The CDR3 contains 16 residues. CDR3 DNA: TGTGCCAGCGGGGGACGGAAGTTCTCTGGGGCCAACGTCCTGACTTTC. Protein: CASGGRKFSGANVLTF. Full variable domain (missing parts from reference TRBV28 and TRBJ2-6): DVKVTQSSRYLVKRTGEKVFLECVQDMDHENMFWYRQDPGLGLRLIYFSYDVKMKEKGDIPEGYSVSREKKERFSLILESASTNQTSMYLCASGGRKFSGANVLTFGAGSRLTVL.

The chain links TRBV29-1 to TRBJ2-1, with 10 bases aligning to TRBD2. Germline CDR1 is SQVTM and CDR2 is ANQGSEA. There are 14 residues in the CDR3. J lost 12 bases, V lost 4 bases, and 12 bases had no gene match. The CDR3 loop is CSVGGGLAGDLQFF. In DNA form, the CDR3 reads TGCAGCGTTGGGGGGGGGCTAGCGGGAGATCTGCAGTTCTTC.

The chain combines TRBV28 with TRBJ1-5; D remains ambiguous. The CDR3 loop spans 14 amino acids. The ends were cut back, 10 bases at V and 10 bases at J, with 23 bases in the middle. Germline CDR1 is MDHEN and CDR2 is SYDVKM. CDR3 amino acids: CATTWARNEGPQHF. The DNA of the CDR3 is TGTGCCACCACATGGGCCCGAAATGAGGGACCCCAGCATTTT.